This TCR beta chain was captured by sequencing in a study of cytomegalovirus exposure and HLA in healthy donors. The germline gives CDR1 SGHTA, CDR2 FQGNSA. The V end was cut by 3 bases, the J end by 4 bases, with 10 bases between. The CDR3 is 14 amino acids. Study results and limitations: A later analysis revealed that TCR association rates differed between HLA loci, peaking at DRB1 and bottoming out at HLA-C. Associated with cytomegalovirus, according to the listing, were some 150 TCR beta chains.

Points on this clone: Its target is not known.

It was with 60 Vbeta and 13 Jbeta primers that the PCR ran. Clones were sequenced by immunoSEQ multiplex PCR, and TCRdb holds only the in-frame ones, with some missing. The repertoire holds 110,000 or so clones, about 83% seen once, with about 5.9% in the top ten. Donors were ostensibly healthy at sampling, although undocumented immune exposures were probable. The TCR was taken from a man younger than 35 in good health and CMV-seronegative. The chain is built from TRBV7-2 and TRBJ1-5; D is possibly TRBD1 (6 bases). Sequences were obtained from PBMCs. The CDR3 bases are TGTGCCAGCAGCTTTGGACAGTCGAATCAGCCCCAGCATTTT. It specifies CASSFGQSNQPQHF.